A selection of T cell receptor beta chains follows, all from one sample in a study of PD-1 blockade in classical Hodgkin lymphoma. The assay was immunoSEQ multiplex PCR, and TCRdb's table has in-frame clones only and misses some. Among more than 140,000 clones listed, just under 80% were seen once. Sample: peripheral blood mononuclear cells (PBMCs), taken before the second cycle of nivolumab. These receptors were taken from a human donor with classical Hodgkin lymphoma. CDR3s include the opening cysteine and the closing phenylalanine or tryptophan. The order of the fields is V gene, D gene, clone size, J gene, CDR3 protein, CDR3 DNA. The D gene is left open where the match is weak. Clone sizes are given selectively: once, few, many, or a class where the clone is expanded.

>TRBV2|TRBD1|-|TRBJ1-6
CASNAQGANSPLHF
TGTGCCAGCAATGCGCAGGGGGCTAATTCACCCCTCCACTTT
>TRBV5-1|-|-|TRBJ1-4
CASSLGRFNEKLFF
TGCGCCAGCAGCTTAGGACGGTTTAATGAAAAACTGTTTTTT
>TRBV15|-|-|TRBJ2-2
CATSRRTAITGELFF
TGTGCCACCAGCAGGAGGACAGCCATCACCGGGGAGCTGTTTTTT
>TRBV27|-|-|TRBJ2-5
CASSLGRGGKETQYF
TGTGCCAGCAGTTTAGGCAGGGGGGGGAAAGAGACCCAGTACTTC
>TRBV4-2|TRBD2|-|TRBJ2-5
CASSHSGTSGEETQYF
TGTGCCAGCAGCCACTCTGGGACTAGCGGGGAAGAGACCCAGTACTTC
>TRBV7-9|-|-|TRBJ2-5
CASSLASVQETQYF
TGTGCCAGCAGCTTAGCGAGTGTCCAAGAGACCCAGTACTTC
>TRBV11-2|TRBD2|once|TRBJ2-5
CASSLGLAGVETQYF
TGTGCCAGCAGCCTGGGACTAGCGGGAGTCGAGACCCAGTACTTC
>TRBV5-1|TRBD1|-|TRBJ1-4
CASSPQGGGQEKLFF
TGCGCCAGCAGCCCGCAAGGGGGCGGGCAAGAAAAACTGTTTTTT
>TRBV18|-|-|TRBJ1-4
CASSPPRGRPNEKLFF
TGTGCCAGCTCACCACCCCGGGGGCGACCTAATGAAAAACTGTTTTTT
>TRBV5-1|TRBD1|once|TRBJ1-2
CASSLPGTGLVGYTF
TGCGCCAGCAGCTTGCCCGGGACAGGGCTAGTCGGCTACACCTTC
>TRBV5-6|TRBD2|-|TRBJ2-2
CASSFGGAAGNTGELFF
TGTGCCAGCAGCTTTGGCGGGGCAGCGGGAAACACCGGGGAGCTGTTTTTT
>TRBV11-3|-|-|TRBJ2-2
CASSPALGELFF
TGTGCCAGCAGCCCGGCGTTGGGGGAGCTGTTTTTT
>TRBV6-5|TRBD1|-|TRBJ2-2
CASTDRGIGELFF
TGTGCCAGCACGGACAGGGGGATCGGGGAGCTGTTTTTT
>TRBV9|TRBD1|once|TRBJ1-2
CASRAGGTDPNYGYTF
TGTGCCAGCAGAGCAGGGGGCACGGATCCTAACTATGGCTACACCTTC
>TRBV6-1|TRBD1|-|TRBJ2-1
CASSEGQGGYEQFF
TGTGCCAGCAGTGAAGGACAGGGGGGATATGAGCAGTTCTTC
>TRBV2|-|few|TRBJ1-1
CASSEGAPGVTFF
TGTGCCAGCAGTGAAGGGGCACCGGGAGTGACTTTCTTT
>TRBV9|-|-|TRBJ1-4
CASSPLGGDEKLFF
TGTGCCAGCAGCCCGCTGGGGGGTGACGAAAAACTGTTTTTT
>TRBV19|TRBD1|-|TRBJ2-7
CASSMTFPGTGPSYEQYF
TGTGCCAGTAGTATGACTTTCCCCGGGACAGGTCCCTCCTACGAGCAGTACTTC
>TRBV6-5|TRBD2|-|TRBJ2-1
CASSYFPSGEQFF
TGTGCCAGCAGTTATTTTCCTAGCGGTGAGCAGTTCTTC
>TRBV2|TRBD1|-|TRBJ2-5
CASIKDRAGQETQYF
TGTGCCAGCATTAAGGACAGGGCGGGACAAGAGACCCAGTACTTC
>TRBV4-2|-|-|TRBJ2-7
CASSLTRTTYEQYF
TGTGCCAGCAGCTTAACTCGGACGACCTACGAGCAGTACTTC
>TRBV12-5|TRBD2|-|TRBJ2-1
CASGLTTSGRARNEQFF
TGTGCTAGTGGTTTGACAACTAGCGGGAGGGCCCGTAATGAGCAGTTCTTC
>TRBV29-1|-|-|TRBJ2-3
CSVETDGDTQYF
TGCAGCGTTGAAACAGATGGAGATACGCAGTATTTT
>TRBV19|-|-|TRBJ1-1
CASSPLYTEAFF
TGTGCCAGTAGTCCACTCTACACTGAAGCTTTCTTT
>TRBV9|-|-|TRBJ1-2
CASSARLGRAGYTF
TGTGCCAGCAGCGCCCGGTTGGGCAGGGCAGGCTACACCTTC
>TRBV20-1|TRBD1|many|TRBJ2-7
CSVGQGDEQYF
TGCAGTGTAGGACAGGGTGACGAGCAGTACTTC
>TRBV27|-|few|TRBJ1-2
CASSPIRQRFYGYTF
TGTGCCAGCAGTCCTATAAGACAGAGGTTCTATGGCTACACCTTC
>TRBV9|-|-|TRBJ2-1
CASSVAPGTTPYNEQFF
TGTGCCAGCAGCGTAGCCCCCGGCACTACCCCTTACAATGAGCAGTTCTTC
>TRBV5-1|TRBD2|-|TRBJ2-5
CASSPPGLDRRGETQYF
TGCGCCAGCAGCCCCCCGGGACTAGATAGACGAGGAGAGACCCAGTACTTC
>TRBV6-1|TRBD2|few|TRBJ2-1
CASSEGRGAVGREQFF
TGTGCCAGCAGTGAAGGGCGGGGGGCGGTCGGGAGGGAGCAGTTCTTC
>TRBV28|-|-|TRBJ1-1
CASSLGTGITEAFF
TGTGCCAGCAGTTTAGGCACAGGGATTACTGAAGCTTTCTTT
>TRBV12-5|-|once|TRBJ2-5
CASGGALPPETQYF
TGTGCTAGTGGCGGAGCTCTGCCTCCAGAGACCCAGTACTTC
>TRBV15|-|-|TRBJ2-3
CATSRDLGVTTDTQYF
TGTGCCACCAGCAGAGACTTAGGGGTGACGACAGATACGCAGTATTTT